This T cell receptor beta chain was captured by sequencing in a study of monozygotic twins with inflammatory bowel disease. A word on this clonotype: Its antigen is currently unknown.

Researchers collected about 2.5 ml of blood per donor. TCRdb re-called the 5' RACE reads; one entry per CDR3 protein, DNA not given. Its listing shows around 370,000 distinct CDR3 sequences. This CDR3 spans 14 amino acids. The germline CDR1 and CDR2 sequences are MDHEN and SYDVKM. Whole-study findings and limits: It was not supported that a single strong signal or clonotype was associated with IBD.

The receptor was isolated from a human donor with ulcerative colitis or Crohn's disease, or a healthy co-twin of an affected twin (not recorded which). The J gene is TRBJ1-5, the V gene TRBV28. Sequencing was done on a sample of blood. CDR3 region: CASRNFIPNQPQHF.